These 15 T cell receptor beta chains came from one sample sequenced in a study of T-cell memory formation after mild COVID-19. MiXCR was run by TCRdb on the 5' RACE reads, yielding one entry per CDR3 protein. The sample lists around 400,000 distinct CDR3 sequences, 20% to 25% occurring once. Sequencing was done on a sample of PBMCs or a T cell subset sorted from them (not recorded which). The source is an adult woman who had mild COVID-19 (a few samples of this study predate the infection). Cell type and time point are not known.

This clonotype was detected a few times. This chain connects TRBV11-3 to TRBJ2-5; D call uncertain. The CDR3 has 14 residues. Germline-derived CDR1 and CDR2 are SGHNT and YENEEA. Trimming pared 2 bases from V and 4 bases from J, leaving 11 bases between. As DNA, the CDR3 is TGTGCCAGCAGCTTATGGCGGTCCGGAGAGACCCAGTACTTC. Its protein product is CASSLWRSGETQYF. The full variable domain, with the rest looked up from reference TRBV11-3 and TRBJ2-5, is EAGVVQSPRYKIIEKKQPVAFWCNPISGHNTLYWYLQNLGQGPELLIRYENEEAVDDSQLPKDRFSAERLKGVDSTLKIQPAELGDSAVYLCASSLWRSGETQYFGPGTRLLVL.

The chain couples TRBV18 to TRBJ2-5; D is unclear. CDR1 and CDR2 (germline): KGHSH, LQKENI. V was cut by 8 bases and J by 2 bases, with 12 bases left in between. The CDR3 is made up of 13 amino acids. CDR3 in amino acids: CASRIGFQETQYF. In DNA form, the CDR3 reads TGTGCCAGCCGAATCGGATTTCAAGAGACCCAGTACTTC.

This clonotype turned up a few times. This chain connects TRBV12-3 or TRBV12-4 to TRBJ2-3; D remains unclear. V was shortened by 3 bases and J by 8 bases, with 9 bases between the two germline ends. The CDR3 extends over 12 amino acids. The CDR3 DNA reads as TGTGCCAGCAGTTTTTTAGTCAGTACGCAGTATTTT. Its translation: CASSFLVSTQYF.

The chain recombines TRBV12-3 or TRBV12-4 with TRBJ1-2; D is ambiguous. This CDR3 has 13 residues. Trimming cost V 6 bases and J 6 bases, with 14 bases left between them. DNA for the CDR3: TGTGCCAGCAGAAACGGGAGGGCGGATGGCTACACCTTC. Its protein product is CASRNGRADGYTF.

The genes are TRBV3-1 and TRBJ1-3; TRBD1 is a possible D gene (6 bases). Germline CDR1 and CDR2: LGHDT and YNNKEL (reference sequence). V gave up 2 bases and J gave up 0 bases, with 8 bases separating them. The CDR3 is made up of 15 amino acids. DNA for the CDR3: TGTGCCAGCAGCCAACAGGGGTTCTCTGGAAACACCATATATTTT. Protein sequence: CASSQQGFSGNTIYF. Full variable domain (remainder filled in from reference TRBV3-1 and TRBJ1-3): DTAVSQTPKYLVTQMGNDKSIKCEQNLGHDTMYWYKQDSKKFLKIMFSYNNKELIINETVPNRFSPKSPDKAHLNLHINSLELGDSAVYFCASSQQGFSGNTIYFGEGSWLTVV.

This rearrangement joins TRBV5-1 to TRBJ2-5; the match to TRBD1 covers 10 bases. Trimming at V came to 4 bases and at J to 4 bases, leaving 10 bases not matched to a gene. Germline CDR1 reads SGHRS; CDR2 reads YFSETQ. CDR3 length: 16 amino acids. The chain's CDR3 is CASSTGDRGSGETQYF. In nucleotides, the CDR3 is TGCGCCAGCAGCACGGGGGACAGGGGAAGCGGAGAGACCCAGTACTTC.

The rearrangement joins TRBV18 to TRBJ2-3; tentatively, D is TRBD1 (6 bases). CDR1 is KGHSH, CDR2 LQKENI, per germline. Trimming removed 5 bases at V and 0 bases at J, with 12 bases between. The CDR3 is 15 amino acids. CDR3 in DNA: TGTGCCAGCTCATCCCGACAGGCCAGCACAGATACGCAGTATTTT. Amino acid sequence: CASSSRQASTDTQYF.

The sample holds a few counts of this clonotype. This chain links TRBV4-3 with TRBJ1-4; TRBD1 might be the D (5 bases). The CDR3 is 15 residues long. Per germline, CDR1 LGHNA and CDR2 YSLEER. Trimming took 1 base from V and 3 from J, leaving 9 bases between them. DNA of the CDR3: TGCGCCAGCAGCCAAGGGGACGTAGCTAATGAAAAACTGTTTTTT. It specifies CASSQGDVANEKLFF.

The chain employs TRBV3-1 and TRBJ2-7, with 9 bases that match TRBD2. CDR1 and CDR2 from the germline V gene are LGHDT and YNNKEL (reference sequence). V was clipped by 3 bases and J by 3 bases; unmatched bases: 9. CDR3 size: 16 residues. The CDR3 loop is CASSHSRTSVYYEQYF. The CDR3 nucleotides are TGTGCCAGCAGCCATTCCAGGACTAGCGTTTACTACGAGCAGTACTTC.

This clonotype was seen a handful of times. Sequence at one end of the junction differs from germline and may be a read error. The chain combines TRBV3-1 with TRBJ2-1; 7 bases map to TRBD2. The CDR3 runs to 12 residues. Per the germline V gene, CDR1 is LGHDT and CDR2 is YNNKEL (reference sequence). CDR3 nucleotides: TGTGCCAGCAGCCAAGATCTGCGGGGGAGGGCCTTC. Amino acids: CASSQDLRGRAF.

The chain carries TRBV29-1 and TRBJ2-1; TRBD2 aligns across 10 bases. The germline V gene has CDR1 SQVTM and CDR2 ANQGSEA. V dropped 8 bases and J dropped 9; count of bases not matched to a gene: 13. The CDR3 loop spans 14 amino acids. The DNA of the CDR3 is TGCAGCTCCGAAGGAAGCGGGAGGGACGGTGAGCAGTTCTTC. This encodes CSSEGSGRDGEQFF.

This clonotype was counted a few times. DNA of the CDR3: TGTGCCAGCAGCCGGGGGCCCTCTGGGGCCAACGTCCTGACTTTC. Protein sequence: CASSRGPSGANVLTF. The chain has TRBV7-8 and TRBJ2-6; D assignment may be TRBD1 or TRBD2 (6 bases each). The germline V gene has CDR1 SGHVS and CDR2 FQNEAQ. The CDR3 runs 15 residues. Trimming shortened V by 5 bases and J by 0 bases, and 8 bases separated the two germline ends.

The chain is built from TRBV19 and TRBJ1-5; D call uncertain. The CDR3 runs to 13 residues. CDR1 LNHDA and CDR2 SQIVND come from the germline V gene (reference sequence). V lost 6 bases and J 8 bases, leaving 14 bases between the germline ends. The DNA for the CDR3 is TGTGCCAGTAGCGTCGTTGACTTGGAGCCCCAGCATTTT. Protein product: CASSVVDLEPQHF.

This clonotype was observed a few times. The V and J genes are TRBV5-6 and TRBJ2-3; TRBD2 might be the D (6 bases). The CDR3 spans 18 residues. CDR1 is SGHDT and CDR2 is YYEEEE in the germline V gene. V was cut by 4 bases and J by 6 bases, with 27 bases left in between. CDR3 region: CASSPSPFLATSSDTQYF. CDR3 sequence (DNA): TGTGCCAGCAGCCCCTCCCCCTTTTTGGCGACTAGTTCGGATACGCAGTATTTT.

This clonotype was seen a handful of times. V is TRBV5-1 and J is TRBJ2-4; no reliable D call. Germline V gene lookup returns CDR1 SGHRS and CDR2 YFSETQ. This CDR3 spans 13 amino acids. The V end was cut by 2 bases, the J end by 10 bases, with 13 bases between. The CDR3 DNA sequence: TGCGCCAGCAGCTTTGGCAGTCCTCCTATTCAGTACTTC. It specifies CASSFGSPPIQYF.